The rows below give T cell receptor beta chains drawn from one sample of a study of control samples from healthy donors and cancer patients. Assay used: immunoSEQ multiplex PCR; TCRdb lists only in-frame clones, some missing. This sample carries some 190,000 clones, 91% of them seen once, and the ten largest clones take approximately 2%. The sequenced sample consisted of blood. The source is a man aged 25 to 40 in good health. Both conserved end residues are trimmed from each CDR3. A D gene is named only where the DNA matches it firmly.

d_call j_call v_call cdr3_aa
- TRBJ1-1 TRBV5-6 ASSLRTLEAF
- TRBJ1-2 TRBV5-4 ASSADSRGYT
- TRBJ2-1 TRBV5-1 ASSTAGRLIDEQF
TRBD1 TRBJ2-1 TRBV6-5 ASRADRGIYNEQF
- TRBJ1-6 TRBV19 ASSPRATSSYNSPLH
TRBD1 TRBJ2-3 TRBV9 ASSVDTRDRGRKDTQY
- TRBJ2-7 TRBV28 ASRLAYEQY
- TRBJ2-2 TRBV9 ASSVAWGREGAGELF
- TRBJ2-1 TRBV10-1 ASSGPRPEHNEQF
TRBD1 TRBJ2-1 TRBV7-6 ASSHGTGPLNEQF
- TRBJ1-1 TRBV9 ASSRQDNTEAF
- TRBJ2-4 TRBV30 AWSTGERAKNIQY
TRBD2 TRBJ2-3 TRBV4-1 ASSQVRLAGGLTRTQY
- TRBJ1-4 TRBV13 ASSLAVGYGEKLF
- TRBJ1-1 TRBV7-2 ASSLTGPIKEAF
- TRBJ2-1 TRBV10-3 AILGEGEGRFSYNEQF
TRBD2 TRBJ2-5 TRBV24-1 ATQRGDGGDQETQY
TRBD2 TRBJ2-4 TRBV6-4 ASSGNSGGWAKNIQY
- TRBJ1-5 TRBV30 AWSVWQGGPQH
- TRBJ1-1 TRBV7-2 ASSRQRNTEAF
- TRBJ2-7 TRBV2 ASTFNYEQY
TRBD1 TRBJ1-2 TRBV28 ASSEWSGTGFDYT
TRBD2 TRBJ2-7 TRBV3-1/TRBV3-2 ASSHRAGGRTYEQY
TRBD2 TRBJ2-7 TRBV6-6 ASSFRLAGGQGEQY
- TRBJ2-5 TRBV12-5 ASGLVGGAEETQY
- TRBJ1-2 TRBV19 ASSTPGGNYGYT
- TRBJ1-6 TRBV6-5 ASSRTAYNSPLH
- TRBJ1-4 TRBV5-6 ASSYLGTEKLF
- TRBJ1-2 TRBV19 ASTKIQGNYGYT
- TRBJ2-2 TRBV19 ASSINSWTLRELF
TRBD2 TRBJ2-4 TRBV7-8 ASSPHRGGDIQY
- TRBJ2-7 TRBV21-1 ASSPRTGGYEQY
- TRBJ1-6 TRBV6-2/TRBV6-3 ASSYSKGSHNSPLH
- TRBJ2-3 TRBV5-6 ASSRRYLTDTQY
- TRBJ2-1 TRBV5-1 ASSSAGAGTNEQF
TRBD1 TRBJ1-1 TRBV3-1/TRBV3-2 ASSQERDRLNTEAF
- TRBJ2-7 TRBV30 AWSAGADYEQY
- TRBJ2-6 TRBV14 ASSRRTAGANVLT
- TRBJ2-5 TRBV7-8 ASSLAVPPSLQETQY
- TRBJ1-5 TRBV2 ASSENRGDQPQH
TRBD1 TRBJ1-6 TRBV27 ASRFNRQGHNSPLH
- TRBJ2-3 TRBV18 ASSQGRGGRDTQY
TRBD1 TRBJ1-2 TRBV14 ASSQYRGRDGYT
- TRBJ1-2 TRBV14 ASSQARTRVDGYT
- TRBJ1-2 TRBV7-2 ASSLANYGYT
- TRBJ2-7 TRBV7-9 ASSLGQYSYEQY
TRBD1 TRBJ2-7 TRBV5-1 ASRVAGGVTYEQY
- TRBJ1-2 TRBV5-6 ASSFLGRSDYGYT
TRBD2 TRBJ2-7 TRBV5-6 ASSPGTSKFQY
- TRBJ2-2 TRBV6-6 ASSPDRRPNTGELF
TRBD2 TRBJ2-3 TRBV4-1 ASSQGNSGASADTQY
TRBD1 TRBJ2-7 TRBV24-1 ATSDPGQSYEQY
- TRBJ1-2 TRBV2 ASSPDNYGYT
- TRBJ1-2 TRBV5-4 ASSFGGGSYGYT
- TRBJ1-4 TRBV27 ASSLLFGGSEKLF
- TRBJ1-3 TRBV30 AWSVGDRGNTIY
- TRBJ1-6 TRBV7-9 ASSSAGPRYSPLH
TRBD1 TRBJ2-2 TRBV24-1 ATSDPTDPTGGWTGELF
TRBD2 TRBJ2-7 TRBV10-1 ASSLGLAGGPSPYEQY
- TRBJ1-2 TRBV6-5 ASSYESPGAYGYT